The clone carrying this T cell receptor (beta chain) was detected ten times or more. The target antigen is unknown. The source of the sample is a study of identical twins. Broader study findings: Analyses of zero insertions could, in part, be confounded by invariant MAIT and iNKT cells.

The V and J ends lost 0 bases and 1 base, in that order; junction bases with no gene match: 9. Per germline, CDR1 SGDLS and CDR2 YYNGEE. This CDR3 is built from 17 residues. TCRdb re-derived calls from the 5' RACE reads in MiXCR, one entry per CDR3 protein. The sample yields about 810,000 distinct CDR3 sequences, 10% to 15% seen once. This sample was also put to use in a study of yellow fever vaccine responses in identical twins.

Sequencing was carried out using PBMCs. The chain is built from TRBV9 and TRBJ2-5, with TRBD2 matching 7 bases. This TCR came from a woman under 30 in good health. CDR3 sequence (DNA): TGTGCCAGCAGCGTAGGTAGTCTAGCGGATACCCAAGAGACCCAGTACTTC. Translating gives CASSVGSLADTQETQYF.